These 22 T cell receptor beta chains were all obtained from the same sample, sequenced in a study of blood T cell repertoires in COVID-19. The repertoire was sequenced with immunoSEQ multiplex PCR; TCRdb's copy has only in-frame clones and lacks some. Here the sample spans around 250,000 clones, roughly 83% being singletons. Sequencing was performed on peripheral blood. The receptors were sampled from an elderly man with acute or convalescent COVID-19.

CDR3 sequence reads: CASSYGSGRTGELFF. The CDR3 region has the DNA TGTGCCAGCAGTTACGGTAGCGGGAGGACCGGGGAGCTGTTTTTT. This chain uses TRBV6-5 with TRBJ2-2; 10 bases are a match to TRBD2. Germline loops: CDR1 MNHEY, CDR2 SVGAGI. V shed 2 bases and J 5 bases; nucleotides not matched to a gene: 2. The CDR3 totals 15 residues.

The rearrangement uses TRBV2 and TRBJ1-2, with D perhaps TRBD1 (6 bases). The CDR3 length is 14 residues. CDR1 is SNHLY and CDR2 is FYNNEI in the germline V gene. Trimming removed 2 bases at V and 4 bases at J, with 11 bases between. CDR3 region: CASSEQGRSYGYTF. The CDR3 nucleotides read TGTGCCAGCAGTGAACAGGGGCGCTCCTATGGCTACACCTTC.

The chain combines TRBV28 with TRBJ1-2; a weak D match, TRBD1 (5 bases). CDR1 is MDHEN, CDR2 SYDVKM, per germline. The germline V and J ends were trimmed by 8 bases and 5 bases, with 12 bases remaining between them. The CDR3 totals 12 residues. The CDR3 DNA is TGTGCCAGCGGATATACAGGATATGGCTACACCTTC. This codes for CASGYTGYGYTF.

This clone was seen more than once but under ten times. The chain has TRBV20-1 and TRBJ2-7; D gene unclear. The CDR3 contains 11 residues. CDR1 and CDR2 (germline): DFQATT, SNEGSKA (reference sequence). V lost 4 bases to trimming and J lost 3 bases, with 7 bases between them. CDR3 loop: CSANGYYEQYF. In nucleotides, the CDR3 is TGCAGTGCTAACGGGTACTACGAGCAGTACTTC.

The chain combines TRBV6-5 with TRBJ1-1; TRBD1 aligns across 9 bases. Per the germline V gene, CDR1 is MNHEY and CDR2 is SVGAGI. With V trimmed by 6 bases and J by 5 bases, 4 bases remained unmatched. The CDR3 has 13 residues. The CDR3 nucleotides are TGTGCCAGCAGGGGACAGGGCGGAACTGAAGCTTTCTTT. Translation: CASRGQGGTEAFF.

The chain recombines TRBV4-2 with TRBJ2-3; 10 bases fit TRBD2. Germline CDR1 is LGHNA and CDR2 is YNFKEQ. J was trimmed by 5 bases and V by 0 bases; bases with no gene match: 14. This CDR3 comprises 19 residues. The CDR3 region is CASSQDLDPGLAGEDTQYF. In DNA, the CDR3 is TGTGCCAGCAGCCAAGATTTGGATCCTGGGCTAGCGGGAGAAGATACGCAGTATTTT.

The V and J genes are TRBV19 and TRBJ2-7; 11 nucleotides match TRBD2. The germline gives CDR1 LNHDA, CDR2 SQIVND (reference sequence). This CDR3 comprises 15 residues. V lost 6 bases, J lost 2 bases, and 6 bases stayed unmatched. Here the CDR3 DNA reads TGTGCCAGTAGACCAAAGGGACTAGCGGCCTACGAGCAGTACTTC. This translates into CASRPKGLAAYEQYF.

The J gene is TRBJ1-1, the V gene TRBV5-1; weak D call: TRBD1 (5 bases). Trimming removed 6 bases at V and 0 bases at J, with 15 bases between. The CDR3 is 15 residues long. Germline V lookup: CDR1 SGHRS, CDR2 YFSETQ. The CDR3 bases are TGCGCCAGCACTCGGGGGTTGGATATGAACACTGAAGCTTTCTTT. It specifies CASTRGLDMNTEAFF.

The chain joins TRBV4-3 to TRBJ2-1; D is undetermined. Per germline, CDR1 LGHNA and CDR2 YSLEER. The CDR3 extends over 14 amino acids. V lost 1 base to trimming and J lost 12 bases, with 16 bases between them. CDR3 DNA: TGCGCCAGCAGCCAAGGCCGAAAATCTAGTGGGCAGTTCTTC. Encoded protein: CASSQGRKSSGQFF.

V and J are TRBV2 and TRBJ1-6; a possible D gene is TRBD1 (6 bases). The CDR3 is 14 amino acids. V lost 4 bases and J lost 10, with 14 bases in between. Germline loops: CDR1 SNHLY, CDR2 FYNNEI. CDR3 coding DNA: TGTGCCAGCAGTGGGGGCAGGGGTGGCTCACCCCTCCACTTT. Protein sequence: CASSGGRGGSPLHF.

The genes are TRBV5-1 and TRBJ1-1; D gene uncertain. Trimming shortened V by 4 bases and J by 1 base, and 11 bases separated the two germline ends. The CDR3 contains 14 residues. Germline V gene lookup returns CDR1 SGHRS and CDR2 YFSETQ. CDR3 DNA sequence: TGCGCCAGCAGCGCGGATACGACGAACACTGAAGCTTTCTTT. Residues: CASSADTTNTEAFF.

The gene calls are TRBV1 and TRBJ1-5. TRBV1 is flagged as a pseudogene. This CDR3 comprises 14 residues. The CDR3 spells CTTTRTWCNQPQHF. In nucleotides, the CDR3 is TGCACCACCACTAGAACCTGGTGCAATCAGCCCCAGCATTTT.

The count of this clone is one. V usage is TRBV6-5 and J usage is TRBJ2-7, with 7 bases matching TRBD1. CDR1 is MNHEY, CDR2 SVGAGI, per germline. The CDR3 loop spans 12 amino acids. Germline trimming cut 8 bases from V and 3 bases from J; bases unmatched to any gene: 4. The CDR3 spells CASAGQDYEQYF. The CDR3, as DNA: TGTGCCAGCGCCGGACAGGACTACGAGCAGTACTTC.

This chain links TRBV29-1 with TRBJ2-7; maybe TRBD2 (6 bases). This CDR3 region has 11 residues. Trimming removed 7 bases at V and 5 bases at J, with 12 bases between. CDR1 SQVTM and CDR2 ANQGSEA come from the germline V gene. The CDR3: CSAGDLHEQYF. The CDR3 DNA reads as TGCAGCGCTGGGGACTTGCACGAGCAGTACTTC.

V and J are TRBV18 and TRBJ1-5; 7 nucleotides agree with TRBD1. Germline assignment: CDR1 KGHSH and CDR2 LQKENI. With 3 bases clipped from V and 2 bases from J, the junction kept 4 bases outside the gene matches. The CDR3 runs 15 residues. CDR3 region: CASSPTGTGNQPQHF. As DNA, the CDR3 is TGTGCCAGCTCACCGACAGGGACAGGCAATCAGCCCCAGCATTTT.

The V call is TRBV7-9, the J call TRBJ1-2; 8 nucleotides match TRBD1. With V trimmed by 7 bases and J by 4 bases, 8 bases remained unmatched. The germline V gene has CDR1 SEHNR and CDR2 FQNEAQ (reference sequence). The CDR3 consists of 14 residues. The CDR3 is CASTPTGTGYGYTF. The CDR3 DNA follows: TGTGCCAGCACCCCGACCGGGACAGGCTATGGCTACACCTTC.

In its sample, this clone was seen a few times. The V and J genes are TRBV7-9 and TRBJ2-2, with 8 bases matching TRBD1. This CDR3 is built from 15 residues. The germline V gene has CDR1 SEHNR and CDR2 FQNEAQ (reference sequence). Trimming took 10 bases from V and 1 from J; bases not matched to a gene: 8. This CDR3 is CATDRGGLNTGELFF. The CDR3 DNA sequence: TGTGCCACCGACAGGGGTGGGCTGAACACCGGGGAGCTGTTTTTT.

CDR3 residues: CASRLGGQGHRPLHF. The CDR3 nucleotides are TGTGCCAGCCGATTAGGGGGACAGGGGCACCGACCCCTCCACTTT. V gene TRBV2 combines with J gene TRBJ1-6, with 10 nucleotides matching TRBD1. This CDR3 is built from 15 residues. Germline V gene lookup returns CDR1 SNHLY and CDR2 FYNNEI. V trimming: 8 bases; J trimming: 12 bases; junction bases outside the gene matches: 13. Based on the CDR3 plus reference TRBV2 and TRBJ1-6, the full variable domain is EPEVTQTPSHQVTQMGQEVILRCVPISNHLYFYWYRQILGQKVEFLVSFYNNEISEKSEIFDDQFSVERPDGSNFTLKIRSTKLEDSAMYFCASRLGGQGHRPLHFGNGTRLTVT.

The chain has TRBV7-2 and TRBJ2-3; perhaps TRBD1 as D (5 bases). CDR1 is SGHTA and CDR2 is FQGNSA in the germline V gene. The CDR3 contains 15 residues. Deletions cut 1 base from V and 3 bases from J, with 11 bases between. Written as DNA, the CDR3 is TGTGCCAGCAGCTTAGGTCTAAGGGGAACAGATACGCAGTATTTT. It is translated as CASSLGLRGTDTQYF.

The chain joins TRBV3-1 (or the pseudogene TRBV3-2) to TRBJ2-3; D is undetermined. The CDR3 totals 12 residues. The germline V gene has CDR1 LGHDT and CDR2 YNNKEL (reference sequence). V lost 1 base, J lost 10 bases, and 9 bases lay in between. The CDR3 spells CASSQGPRAQYF. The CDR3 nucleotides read TGTGCCAGCAGCCAAGGCCCTCGAGCGCAGTATTTT.

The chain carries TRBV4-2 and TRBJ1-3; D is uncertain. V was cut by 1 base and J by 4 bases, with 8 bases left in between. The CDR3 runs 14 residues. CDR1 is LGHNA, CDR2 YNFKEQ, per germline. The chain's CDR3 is CASSQVQQGNTIYF. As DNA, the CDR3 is TGTGCCAGCAGCCAAGTACAGCAAGGAAACACCATATATTTT.

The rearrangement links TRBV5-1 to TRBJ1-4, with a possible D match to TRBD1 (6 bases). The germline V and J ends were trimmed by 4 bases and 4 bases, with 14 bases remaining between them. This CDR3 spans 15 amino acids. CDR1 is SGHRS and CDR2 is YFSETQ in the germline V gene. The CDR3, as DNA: TGCGCCAGCAGCGCCGGGACAACGAATAATGAAAAACTGTTTTTT. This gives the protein CASSAGTTNNEKLFF.